Each of the 14 T cell receptor beta chains below was sequenced from the same sample in a study of response to subunit inactivated influenza vaccine. TCRdb re-analysed the RT-PCR reads in MiXCR, keeping a single row per CDR3 protein. The data show hundreds of thousands of distinct CDR3 sequences, about 14% seen once. The sample consisted of PBMCs from blood, taken around two weeks before vaccination. These receptors were taken from a man aged 50 or older who received an inactivated influenza vaccine.

V is TRBV5-1 and J is TRBJ2-3, with TRBD2 matching 8 bases. Trimming removed 1 base from V and 4 bases from J; junction bases left unmatched: 8. Germline lookup yields CDR1 SGHRS and CDR2 YFSETQ. This CDR3 comprises 16 residues. The CDR3 here is CASSLSGLGGADTQYF. CDR3 DNA: TGCGCCAGCAGCTTGTCGGGACTAGGTGGGGCAGATACGCAGTATTTT.

This clonotype was seen a handful of times. The chain uses TRBV20-1 and TRBJ2-7, with 15 bases aligning to TRBD2. In germline, CDR1 is DFQATT, CDR2 SNEGSKA (reference sequence). After removal of 4 bases from V and 1 base from J, the junction contained 8 bases not matched to a gene. The CDR3 sequence is 17 residues long. Here the CDR3 reads CSATGLAGGERSYEQYF. CDR3 DNA sequence: TGCAGTGCTACTGGACTAGCGGGAGGGGAAAGGTCCTACGAGCAGTACTTC.

This clonotype was observed a handful of times. The chain employs TRBV5-1 and TRBJ2-4; the match to TRBD2 covers 8 bases. This CDR3 is 16 amino acids long. CDR1 SGHRS and CDR2 YFSETQ come from the germline V gene. With 5 bases clipped from V and 9 bases from J, the junction kept 16 bases outside the gene matches. The CDR3 loop reads CASSPPTAGDGAIQYF. The CDR3 nucleotides read TGCGCCAGCAGTCCCCCGACAGCGGGAGATGGGGCCATTCAGTACTTC. Full variable domain (remainder filled in from reference TRBV5-1 and TRBJ2-4): KAGVTQTPRYLIKTRGQQVTLSCSPISGHRSVSWYQQTPGQGLQFLFEYFSETQRNKGNFPGRFSGRQFSNSRSEMNVSTLELGDSALYLCASSPPTAGDGAIQYFGAGTRLSVL.

This clonotype was counted ten times or more. The chain couples TRBV7-2 to TRBJ2-1; a weak D match, TRBD2 (6 bases). CDR3 length: 15 residues. V lost 2 bases to trimming and J lost 3 bases, with 11 bases between them. Germline lookup yields CDR1 SGHTA and CDR2 FQGNSA. CDR3 amino acids: CASSLSGPNYNEQFF. The CDR3 DNA is TGTGCCAGCAGCTTAAGCGGGCCCAACTACAATGAGCAGTTCTTC.

In its sample, this clonotype was seen a few times. This chain joins TRBV12-3 or TRBV12-4 and TRBJ2-3, with D uncertain. V lost 3 bases and J lost 0, with 10 bases in between. CDR3 length: 15 residues. DNA of the CDR3: TGTGCCAGCAGTTTCTGGCAGACTAGCACAGATACGCAGTATTTT. Protein product: CASSFWQTSTDTQYF.

This clonotype was observed a handful of times. This chain uses TRBV12-3 or TRBV12-4 with TRBJ2-2; TRBD1 or TRBD2 may be the D gene (6 bases each). The CDR3 consists of 15 residues. Between the trimmed V and J ends, which lost 6 bases and 6 bases, there was a span of 17 bases. CDR3 sequence: CASRPSGAEAGELFF. Written as DNA, the CDR3 is TGTGCCAGCAGGCCCTCGGGGGCGGAAGCCGGGGAGCTGTTTTTT.

This clonotype was counted only a few times. The DNA for the CDR3 is TGCAGTGCTGGTCAGGGTACTAGCAATCAGCCCCAGCATTTT. Translated: CSAGQGTSNQPQHF. The chain carries TRBV20-1 and TRBJ1-5; D perhaps matches TRBD1 (5 bases). The CDR3 has 14 amino acids. CDR1 is DFQATT and CDR2 is SNEGSKA in the germline V gene (reference sequence). Trimming left V 5 bases short and J 0 bases short, with 11 bases between.

This clonotype was observed a handful of times. CDR3 in amino acids: CSARTSWDSLTGELFF. The CDR3 region has the DNA TGCAGTGCTAGAACATCTTGGGACTCCTTAACCGGGGAGCTGTTTTTT. The chain recombines TRBV20-1 with TRBJ2-2; maybe TRBD2 (6 bases). The germline V gene has CDR1 DFQATT and CDR2 SNEGSKA (reference sequence). The length of the CDR3 is 16 residues. Deletions cut 2 bases from V and 5 bases from J, with 18 bases between.

This clonotype has more than one count but fewer than ten. The V gene is TRBV4-2, the J gene TRBJ1-3; TRBD1 might be the D (6 bases). This CDR3 has 15 residues. Trimming pared 0 bases from V and 7 bases from J, leaving 13 bases between. CDR1 and CDR2 from the germline V gene are LGHNA and YNFKEQ. The CDR3 DNA sequence: TGTGCCAGCAGCCAAGATTGGGACACCCTTAACACCATATATTTT. It translates to CASSQDWDTLNTIYF.

With regard to this clonotype: An end of the junction does not agree with germline; a read error may underlie this. The chain links TRBV6-2 or TRBV6-3 to TRBJ2-2, with D uncertain. Germline loops: CDR1 MNHEY, CDR2 SVGEGT. The CDR3 contains 14 residues. CDR3 region: CGSSYSSGTGELFF. In nucleotides, the CDR3 is TGTGGCAGCAGTTACTCTTCCGGGACCGGGGAGCTGTTTTTT.

The V and J genes are TRBV29-1 and TRBJ1-4, with D unresolved. CDR3 length: 15 residues. CDR1 and CDR2 from the germline V gene are SQVTM and ANQGSEA. V was trimmed by 4 bases and J by 6 bases, leaving 18 bases between them. CDR3 in amino acids: CSVGNSGRVDEKLFF. The CDR3 DNA is TGCAGCGTTGGAAATTCAGGAAGAGTGGATGAAAAACTGTTTTTT.

The CDR3 sequence: CSVEGRGGDTVYGYTF. As DNA, the CDR3 is TGCAGCGTTGAAGGGCGTGGGGGGGACACCGTCTATGGCTACACCTTC. The chain has TRBV29-1 and TRBJ1-2, with D tentatively TRBD1 (6 bases). The V and J ends lost 1 base and 4 bases respectively, with 19 bases between them. Germline CDR1 is SQVTM and CDR2 is ANQGSEA. This CDR3 comprises 16 residues. The full variable domain, rest sourced from reference TRBV29-1 and TRBJ1-2, is SAVISQKPSRDICQRGTSLTIQCQVDSQVTMMFWYRQQPGQSLTLIATANQGSEATYESGFVIDKFPISRPNLTFSTLTVSNMSPEDSSIYLCSVEGRGGDTVYGYTFGSGTRLTVV.

The chain combines TRBV7-9 with TRBJ1-1; D call uncertain. The CDR3 has 14 amino acids. Trimming shortened V by 5 bases and J by 3 bases, and 13 bases separated the two germline ends. The germline gives CDR1 SEHNR, CDR2 FQNEAQ (reference sequence). The CDR3 protein is CASSNSGRDTEAFF. CDR3 nucleotides: TGTGCCAGCAGCAATTCTGGACGGGACACTGAAGCTTTCTTT.

This clonotype was picked up a small number of times. The V and J genes are TRBV15 and TRBJ2-1; the D is unclear. The V gene lost 0 bases and the J gene lost 14 bases, with 20 bases spanning the gap. The CDR3 covers 15 residues. Germline values: CDR1 LNHNV, CDR2 YYDKDF (reference sequence). CDR3 amino acids: CATSRDPFGPVMEFF. The DNA for the CDR3 is TGTGCCACCAGCAGAGATCCCTTTGGACCCGTCATGGAGTTCTTC.